The T cell receptor beta chain described here comes from a study of blood T cell repertoires in COVID-19. Using immunoSEQ multiplex PCR, the repertoire was profiled, and TCRdb retains in-frame clones only, with some absent. The table lists some 180,000 clones, about 88% of them singletons, with 20% to 25% in the top ten. The CDR3 runs 15 residues. V shed 4 bases and J 6 bases; nucleotides not matched to a gene: 5. CDR1 SGDLS and CDR2 YYNGEE come from the germline V gene. This receptor was obtained from a woman between 35 and 50 years old in a cohort exposed to, infected with or recovered from COVID-19 (not recorded which). The sample comprised PBMCs or T cells enriched from blood (not recorded which). The chain employs TRBV9 and TRBJ1-5; the match to TRBD1 covers 12 bases. The CDR3 region has the DNA TGTGCCAGCAGCAAGGGGACAGGGGGCGGTCAGCCCCAGCATTTT. The encoded protein is CASSKGTGGGQPQHF.